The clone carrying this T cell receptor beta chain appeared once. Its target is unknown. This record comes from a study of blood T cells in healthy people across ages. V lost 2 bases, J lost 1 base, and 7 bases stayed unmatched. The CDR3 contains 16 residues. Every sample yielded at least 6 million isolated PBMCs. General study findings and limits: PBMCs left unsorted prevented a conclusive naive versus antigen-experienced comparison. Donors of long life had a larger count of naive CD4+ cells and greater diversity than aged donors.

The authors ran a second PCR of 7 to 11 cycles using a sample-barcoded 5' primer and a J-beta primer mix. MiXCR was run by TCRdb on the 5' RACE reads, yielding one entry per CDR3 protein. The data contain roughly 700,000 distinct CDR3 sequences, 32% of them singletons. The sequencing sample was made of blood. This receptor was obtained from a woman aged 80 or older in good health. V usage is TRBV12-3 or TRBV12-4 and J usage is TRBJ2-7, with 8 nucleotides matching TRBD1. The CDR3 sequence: CASSLRPGQGSYEQYF. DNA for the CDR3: TGTGCCAGCAGTTTAAGGCCCGGACAGGGATCCTACGAGCAGTACTTC.